This T cell receptor (beta chain) was documented in a study of T cells in Graves' hyperthyroidism and ophthalmopathy. The definition of stable Graves' hyperthyroidism was no ophthalmopathy progression within 18 months. Details on this clonotype: Its antigen is still unknown. This may stem from a read error, because a much larger clone lies one nucleotide away.

What was amplified from RNA transcripts were TCR beta CDR3 regions. Researchers ran a first-round RT-PCR on the TCR CDR3 using the HTBI primer set. Using its own MiXCR run on the multiplex PCR reads, TCRdb lists one record per CDR3 protein. The sample gives some 800,000 distinct CDR3 sequences, 38% of which show up once; roughly 8.3% is in the top ten. General study findings and limits: Ophthalmopathy was distinguished from stable hyperthyroidism by 13 V-J signatures.

Looked up from germline, CDR1 is SGHVS and CDR2 is FQNEAQ. The CDR3 is made up of 16 amino acids. The TCR originated in a man between 18 and 35 years old with Graves' hyperthyroidism. Sequencing was performed on blood. The chain recombines TRBV7-8 with TRBJ1-3, with no clear D. The CDR3 DNA is TGTACCAGCAGCCCAGCGACCGTGAACTCTGGAAACACCATATATTTT. It yields the protein CTSSPATVNSGNTIYF.